The next 19 T cell receptor beta chains were all read from a single sample in a study of spatial heterogeneity in lung cancer. The sample's time point: sample taken at primary tumor resection. TCRdb processed the 5' RACE reads anew with MiXCR; each CDR3 protein has one entry. Of approximately 66,000 distinct CDR3 sequences listed, approximately 6% were seen once; the top ten hold 14% to 15%. The sample was PBMCs, taken at surgery. These receptors were taken from a female donor with early-stage non-small cell lung cancer.

This clonotype has at least ten counts. The chain employs TRBV18 and TRBJ1-6; 9 bases are shared with TRBD1. The CDR3 is 15 residues long. V gave up 3 bases and J gave up 9 bases; unmatched junction bases: 6. The germline gives CDR1 KGHSH, CDR2 LQKENI. This chain's CDR3 is CASSPEQGASSPLHF. CDR3 DNA: TGTGCCAGCTCACCTGAACAGGGGGCTAGTTCACCCCTCCACTTT.

Sample share makes this clonotype medium-sized. The chain couples TRBV5-5 to TRBJ2-6; D not resolved. Germline V CDR1 and CDR2: SGHKS, YYEKEE (reference sequence). CDR3 length: 14 residues. V lost 7 bases to trimming and J lost 4 bases, with 12 bases between them. The CDR3 bases are TGTGCCAGCCACGAGGTGGGGGGGGCCAACGTCCTGACTTTC. Amino acid sequence: CASHEVGGANVLTF.

The chain has TRBV20-1 and TRBJ2-2, with 8 bases matching TRBD1. This CDR3 has 14 amino acids. V was pared by 7 bases and J by 2 bases, with 6 bases of the junction left unmatched. The germline CDR1 and CDR2 sequences are DFQATT and SNEGSKA (reference sequence). CDR3 in amino acids: CSVIQGVNTGELFF. The CDR3 nucleotides are TGCAGTGTCATACAGGGGGTTAACACCGGGGAGCTGTTTTTT.

In the case of this clonotype: This may be a read error, as it is one base from a much larger clone. V is TRBV6-1 and J is TRBJ1-1, with a tentative D call TRBD1 (6 bases). The CDR3 is 15 residues long. Trimming removed 3 bases from V and 1 base from J, with 12 bases in between. Germline CDR1 and CDR2: MNHNS and SASEGT. CDR3 in DNA: TGTGCCAGCAGTGATAAAGGACAGAGGAACACTGAAGCTTTCTTT. Its translation is CASSDKGQRNTEAFF.

The CDR3 region is CASSPYLGSPLHF. In DNA, the CDR3 is TGTGCCAGCAGCCCTTACTTAGGGTCACCCCTCCACTTT. V is TRBV7-3 and J is TRBJ1-6; D is unclear. CDR3 size: 13 residues. The germline CDR1 and CDR2 sequences are SGHTA and FQGTGA. The ends were cut back, 5 bases at V and 10 bases at J, with 12 bases in the middle.

A few counts support this clonotype. V usage is TRBV11-2 and J usage is TRBJ1-4, with D unresolved. This CDR3 has 13 amino acids. Germline lookup yields CDR1 SGHAT and CDR2 FQNNGV. Trimming left V 5 bases short and J 7 bases short, with 11 bases between. In DNA, the CDR3 is TGTGCCAGCAGCCTCTCCGATGGTGAAAAACTGTTTTTT. Amino acids: CASSLSDGEKLFF.

A few counts support this clonotype. V gene TRBV7-6 combines with J gene TRBJ2-2, with D perhaps TRBD2 (6 bases). Germline CDR1 is SGHVS and CDR2 is FNYEAQ. CDR3 length equals 15 residues. The germline V and J ends were trimmed by 7 bases and 2 bases, with 14 bases remaining between them. CDR3 bases: TGTGCCAGCAAGGAGGGGCCTTTCAACACCGGGGAGCTGTTTTTT. As protein: CASKEGPFNTGELFF.

This clonotype was seen repeatedly, ten times or more. The V gene is TRBV5-1, the J gene TRBJ2-1, with D perhaps TRBD1 or TRBD2 (5 bases each). V was shortened by 4 bases and J by 8 bases, with 16 bases between the two germline ends. CDR3 length: 14 residues. Germline V gene lookup returns CDR1 SGHRS and CDR2 YFSETQ. The CDR3 region has the DNA TGCGCCAGCAGCGACTGGGACCCAAAAGATGAGCAGTTCTTC. It is translated as CASSDWDPKDEQFF.

The chain couples TRBV5-6 to TRBJ2-2; a weak D match, TRBD2 (6 bases). CDR1 is SGHDT and CDR2 is YYEEEE in the germline V gene. V was trimmed by 3 bases and J by 7 bases, leaving 13 bases between them. There are 14 residues in the CDR3. For the CDR3, the DNA is TGTGCCAGCAGCTCGACTAGAGGAGGCGGGGAGCTGTTTTTT. This codes for CASSSTRGGGELFF.

CDR3 bases: TGTGCCAGCAGCCCGGGGCGCCGGCAAGAGACCCAGTACTTC. This gives the protein CASSPGRRQETQYF. The genes are TRBV6-5 and TRBJ2-5; the D call may be TRBD1 or TRBD2 (5 bases each). The CDR3 covers 14 residues. Germline loops: CDR1 MNHEY, CDR2 SVGAGI. V gave up 6 bases and J gave up 2 bases, with 13 bases separating them.

This clonotype was detected ten times or more. The chain combines TRBV2 with TRBJ2-7; weak D call: TRBD2 (5 bases). This CDR3 is built from 13 residues. Germline values: CDR1 SNHLY, CDR2 FYNNEI. Trimming cost V 9 bases and J 6 bases, with 18 bases left between them. This chain's CDR3 is CASNTGNALEQYF. For the CDR3, the DNA is TGTGCCAGTAACACGGGGAACGCGCTCGAGCAGTACTTC.

The sample holds many counts of this clonotype. The chain links TRBV10-3 to TRBJ1-2, with D hard to call. V was clipped by 3 bases and J by 8 bases, with 19 bases between them. CDR1 and CDR2 from the germline V gene are ENHRY and SYGVKD. The CDR3 covers 15 residues. The CDR3 coding sequence is TGTGCCATCAGTGACACCCTTAGGGAGATGCAAGGCTACACCTTC. This encodes CAISDTLREMQGYTF.

This clonotype was seen at least ten times. The V gene is TRBV13, the J gene TRBJ1-2, with D possibly matching TRBD1 (6 bases). CDR1 PRHDT and CDR2 FYEKMQ come from the germline V gene (reference sequence). The V gene lost 4 bases and the J gene lost 5 bases, with 20 bases spanning the gap. This CDR3 contains 16 residues. CDR3 coding DNA: TGTGCCAGCAGCTACCGGACAGAGATCAAACTATATGGCTACACCTTC. Translated, it gives CASSYRTEIKLYGYTF.

In its sample, this clonotype was seen a few times. The chain carries TRBV6-5 and TRBJ1-5; D may be TRBD1 (5 bases). The CDR3 spans 16 residues. V gave up 6 bases and J gave up 4 bases, with 19 bases separating them. Per germline, CDR1 MNHEY and CDR2 SVGAGI. CDR3 sequence: CASRGQGVGSNQPQHF. The CDR3 region has the DNA TGTGCCAGCAGGGGTCAGGGAGTGGGCTCAAATCAGCCCCAGCATTTT.

This clonotype has ten or more counts. The chain uses TRBV7-8 and TRBJ1-1; TRBD1 matches 8 bases. V was clipped by 3 bases and J by 5 bases; unmatched bases: 8. Germline V gives CDR1 SGHVS, CDR2 FQNEAQ. The CDR3 spans 15 residues. The CDR3 nucleotides read TGTGCCAGCAGCTTGGGCAGGGGGCGAGAGACTGAAGCTTTCTTT. Amino acids: CASSLGRGRETEAFF.

This clonotype was recorded at least ten times. The rearrangement links TRBV20-1 to TRBJ2-1; 7 nucleotides agree with TRBD1. This CDR3 region has 13 residues. The germline CDR1 and CDR2 sequences are DFQATT and SNEGSKA (reference sequence). The junction had 5 bases not matched to a gene; V was cut back by 3 bases and J by 6 bases. The CDR3 DNA is TGCAGTGCTAGGGTCAGGGGGATCAATGAGCAGTTCTTC. It specifies CSARVRGINEQFF.

This chain links TRBV18 with TRBJ2-1, with 8 bases identical to TRBD1. The CDR3 has 17 residues. Germline CDR1 is KGHSH and CDR2 is LQKENI. V was pared by 4 bases and J by 1 base, with 9 bases of the junction left unmatched. Here the CDR3 DNA reads TGTGCCAGCTCACTCTTACAGGGGGGCTTGTCCTACAATGAGCAGTTCTTC. It translates to CASSLLQGGLSYNEQFF.

This chain connects TRBV24-1 to TRBJ1-1, with D perhaps TRBD1 (5 bases). V was shortened by 9 bases and J by 5 bases, with 6 bases between the two germline ends. The CDR3 contains 10 residues. From germline, CDR1 is KGHDR and CDR2 SFDVKD. The CDR3 sequence is CATGGTEAFF. CDR3 sequence (DNA): TGTGCCACCGGGGGAACTGAAGCTTTCTTT.

The J gene is TRBJ2-3, the V gene TRBV28, with TRBD2 identical over 8 bases. Germline V CDR1 and CDR2: MDHEN, SYDVKM. V dropped 4 bases and J dropped 8; count of bases not matched to a gene: 8. The CDR3 is made up of 14 amino acids. The CDR3 sequence: CASSWAAGEGTQYF. Written as DNA, the CDR3 is TGTGCCAGCAGTTGGGCAGCGGGAGAGGGTACGCAGTATTTT.